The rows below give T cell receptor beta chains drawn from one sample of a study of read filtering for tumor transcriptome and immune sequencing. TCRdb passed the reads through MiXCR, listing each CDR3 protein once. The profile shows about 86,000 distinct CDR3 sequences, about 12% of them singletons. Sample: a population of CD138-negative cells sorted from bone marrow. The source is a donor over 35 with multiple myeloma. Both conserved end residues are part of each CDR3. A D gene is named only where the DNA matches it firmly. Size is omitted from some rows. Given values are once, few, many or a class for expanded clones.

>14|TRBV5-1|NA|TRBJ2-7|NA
CATSLAEGGYEQYF
TGCGCCACCAGCTTGGCCGAAGGAGGCTACGAGCAGTACTTC
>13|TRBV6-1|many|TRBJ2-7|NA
CASRRDSPRVQYF
TGTGCCAGCAGACGGGACTCCCCCAGGGTGCAGTACTTC
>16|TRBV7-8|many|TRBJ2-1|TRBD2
CASSLGGLAGYSEQFF
TGTGCCAGCAGCTTAGGAGGACTAGCGGGGTACAGTGAGCAGTTCTTC
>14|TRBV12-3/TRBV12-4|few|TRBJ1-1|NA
CASSLRERNTEAFF
TGTGCCAGCAGCTTGAGGGAGCGGAACACTGAAGCTTTCTTT
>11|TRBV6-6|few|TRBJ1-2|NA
CASSYTQLYTF
TGTGCCAGCAGTTACACGCAGCTCTACACCTTC
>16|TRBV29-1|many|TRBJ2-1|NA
CSVLPLDAETYNEQFF
TGCAGCGTTCTCCCCCTAGATGCCGAGACCTACAATGAGCAGTTCTTC
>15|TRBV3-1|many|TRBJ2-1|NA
CASSRGVDSYNEQFF
TGTGCCAGCAGCCGGGGGGTAGATTCCTACAATGAGCAGTTCTTC
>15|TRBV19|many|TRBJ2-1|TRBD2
CARDSPPREATGQFF
TGTGCCAGGGACTCACCCCCCCGGGAGGCCACAGGGCAGTTCTTC
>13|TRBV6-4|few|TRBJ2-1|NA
CASSNDWGNEQFF
TGTGCCAGCAGCAACGACTGGGGCAATGAGCAGTTCTTC
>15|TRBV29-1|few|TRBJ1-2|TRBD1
CSVGADRGRTDGYTF
TGCAGCGTGGGGGCGGACAGGGGAAGGACTGACGGCTACACCTTC
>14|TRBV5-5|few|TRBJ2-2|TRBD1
CASRSGQGIGELFF
TGTGCCAGCAGATCCGGACAGGGGATAGGGGAGCTGTTTTTT
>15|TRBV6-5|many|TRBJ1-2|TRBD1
CASSFSGGADYGYTF
TGTGCCAGCAGTTTTTCAGGGGGCGCCGACTATGGCTACACCTTC
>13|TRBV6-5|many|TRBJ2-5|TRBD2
CASTPAGEETQYF
TGTGCCAGCACCCCGGCGGGGGAAGAGACCCAGTACTTC
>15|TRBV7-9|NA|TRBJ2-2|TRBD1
CASSSRGQNTGEPFF
TGTGCCAGCAGCTCGAGGGGGCAAAACACCGGGGAGCCGTTCTTT
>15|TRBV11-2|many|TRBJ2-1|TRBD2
CASRLAGVSYNEQFF
TGTGCCAGCAGACTAGCGGGAGTCTCCTACAATGAGCAGTTCTTC
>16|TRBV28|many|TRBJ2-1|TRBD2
CASSLSRAGGPNEQFF
TGTGCCAGCAGTTTATCGAGGGCGGGAGGGCCAAATGAGCAGTTCTTC
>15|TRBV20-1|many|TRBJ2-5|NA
CSARDSGGAGETQYF
TGCAGTGCTAGAGATTCCGGTGGGGCTGGGGAGACCCAGTACTTC
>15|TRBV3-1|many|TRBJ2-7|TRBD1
CASSQFSGQIYEQYF
TGTGCCAGCAGCCAATTTTCGGGACAGATTTACGAGCAGTACTTC
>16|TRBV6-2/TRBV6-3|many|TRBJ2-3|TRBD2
CASSQPGLEVMGTQYF
TGTGCCAGCAGCCAGCCGGGACTAGAGGTAATGGGTACGCAGTATTTT
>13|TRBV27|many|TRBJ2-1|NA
CATWGELYNEQFF
TGTGCCACCTGGGGGGAGTTATACAATGAGCAGTTCTTC